The next 11 T cell receptor beta chains were all read from a single sample in a study of T cells in localized non-small cell lung cancer. Data came from immunoSEQ multiplex PCR; TCRdb stores just in-frame clones and leaves some out. The data hold about 26,000 clones, with 81% observed a single time. Sample: peripheral blood, taken before any cancer treatment. These receptors originate from a man aged 35 to 69 with stage III squamous cell lung carcinoma.

The V gene is TRBV18, the J gene TRBJ2-5; 7 bases line up with TRBD1. The CDR3 extends over 15 amino acids. Germline V gene data show CDR1 as KGHSH and CDR2 as LQKENI. V lost 6 bases to trimming and J lost 5 bases; unmatched junction nucleotides: 12. CDR3 amino acids: CASSPLQGLSETQYF. As DNA, the CDR3 is TGTGCCAGCTCTCCTCTACAGGGGTTATCGGAGACCCAGTACTTC. The full variable domain, rest sourced from reference TRBV18 and TRBJ2-5, is NAGVMQNPRHLVRRRGQEARLRCSPMKGHSHVYWYRQLPEEGLKFMVYLQKENIIDESGMPKERFSAEFPKEGPSILRIQQVVRGDSAAYFCASSPLQGLSETQYFGPGTRLLVL.

This CDR3 is CASSLDRGDQPQHF. CDR3 sequence (DNA): TGTGCCAGCAGTTTGGACAGGGGGGACCAGCCCCAGCATTTT. This rearrangement joins TRBV6-6 to TRBJ1-5, with 10 bases fitting TRBD1. Germline V lookup: CDR1 MNHNY, CDR2 SVGAGI (reference sequence). The V gene end was trimmed by 4 bases and the J gene end by 7 bases; junction bases not matched to a gene: 4. This CDR3 contains 14 residues.

DNA of the CDR3: TGTGCCAGCAGCCCGGGGGGTTCCGTCAAGGGGGATACGCAGTATTTT. Translation: CASSPGGSVKGDTQYF. The gene calls are TRBV11-2 and TRBJ2-3, with 7 bases aligning to TRBD2. This CDR3 contains 16 residues. The J segment lost 6 bases and the V segment lost 5 bases, leaving 14 bases of the junction unmatched. Germline CDR1 reads SGHAT; CDR2 reads FQNNGV. The variable domain in full, with the rest retrieved from reference TRBV11-2 and TRBJ2-3, is EAGVAQSPRYKIIEKRQSVAFWCNPISGHATLYWYQQILGQGPKLLIQFQNNGVVDDSQLPKDRFSAERLKGVDSTLKIQPAKLEDSAVYLCASSPGGSVKGDTQYFGPGTRLTVL.

The V call is TRBV7-9, the J call TRBJ2-2; 9 nucleotides agree with TRBD2. CDR3 size: 15 residues. Trimming cost V 5 bases and J 1 base; bases outside gene matches: 2. From germline, CDR1 is SEHNR and CDR2 FQNEAQ (reference sequence). Here the CDR3 DNA reads TGTGCCAGCAGCCCACTAGCGGGGAACACCGGGGAGCTGTTTTTT. Protein sequence: CASSPLAGNTGELFF.

The chain combines TRBV7-9 with TRBJ1-5, with no clear D. Deletions cut 1 base from V and 4 bases from J, with 8 bases between. CDR3 length: 14 amino acids. The germline gives CDR1 SEHNR, CDR2 FQNEAQ (reference sequence). CDR3 sequence (DNA): TGTGCCAGCAGCTTAGGGCAGCAGAATCAGCCCCAGCATTTT. This translates into CASSLGQQNQPQHF.

The gene calls are TRBV9 and TRBJ2-5; 10 bases are shared with TRBD2. Germline CDR1 SGDLS, CDR2 YYNGEE. This CDR3 region has 16 residues. Germline trimming cut 0 bases from V and 5 bases from J; bases unmatched to any gene: 7. The CDR3 region is CASSVAQAGGLETQYF. The CDR3 DNA sequence: TGTGCCAGCAGCGTAGCACAAGCGGGAGGGCTTGAGACCCAGTACTTC.

V is TRBV11-2 and J is TRBJ1-2; D is unclear. Germline V lookup: CDR1 SGHAT, CDR2 FQNNGV. CDR3 length: 12 residues. V was trimmed by 2 bases and J by 3 bases, leaving 4 bases between them. This CDR3 reads CASSLNDYGYTF. The CDR3 bases are TGTGCCAGCAGCTTAAACGACTATGGCTACACCTTC.

This rearrangement joins TRBV20-1 to TRBJ1-1; tentative D call: TRBD1 (5 bases). CDR1 DFQATT and CDR2 SNEGSKA come from the germline V gene (reference sequence). The V end was cut by 4 bases, the J end by 5 bases, with 8 bases between. The CDR3 is 11 residues long. In DNA form, the CDR3 reads TGCAGTGCTATGACAGTAACTGAAGCTTTCTTT. Translating it yields CSAMTVTEAFF.

This chain uses TRBV12-5 with TRBJ2-1; D not resolved. The length of the CDR3 is 12 residues. Germline assignment: CDR1 LGHNT and CDR2 FRNRAP. Deletions cut 6 bases from V and 9 bases from J, with 12 bases between. CDR3 sequence (DNA): TGTGCTAGTGGCATGCTAGGAACTGAGCAGTTCTTC. Residues: CASGMLGTEQFF.

The chain is built from TRBV2 and TRBJ2-4, with D possibly TRBD2 on 6 matching bases. V was clipped by 4 bases and J by 0 bases, with 10 bases between them. Germline V gene lookup returns CDR1 SNHLY and CDR2 FYNNEI. The CDR3 is 15 amino acids. The CDR3 bases are TGTGCCAGCAGTGTTAGCGGATTAGCCAAAAACATTCAGTACTTC. Translation: CASSVSGLAKNIQYF.

The chain uses TRBV23-1 and TRBJ2-2; D gene ambiguous. TRBV23-1 is an ORF, and what it does is uncertain. CDR3 size: 11 residues. V lost 10 bases and J lost 9, with 12 bases in between. CDR3 residues: CAMIGPRELFF. CDR3 nucleotide sequence: TGCGCCATGATTGGTCCGAGGGAGCTGTTTTTT.